Listed below are T cell receptor beta chains from one sample, sequenced in a study of CD8 T cells in ankylosing spondylitis. Using its own MiXCR run on the 5' RACE reads, TCRdb lists one record per CDR3 protein. The top ten clones hold around 14% of a sample with approximately 350,000 distinct CDR3 sequences, roughly 20% of them seen once. Specimen: blood, either unsorted or a sorted T cell fraction (not recorded which). The receptors shown here come from a male donor with ankylosing spondylitis or in good health (not recorded which). The CDR3 runs from the conserved cysteine through the conserved F or W. Fields, in order: J gene, CDR3 length, clone size, V gene, D gene, CDR3 protein, CDR3 DNA. A D gene is named only where the DNA matches it firmly. Size is omitted from some rows. Given values are once, few, many or a class for expanded clones.

TRBJ2-5 14 NA TRBV12-3/TRBV12-4 TRBD1 CASRDTGAGETQYF TGTGCCAGCAGGGACACAGGGGCGGGAGAGACCCAGTACTTC
TRBJ2-3 14 few TRBV12-3/TRBV12-4 NA CASTESQIPDTQYF TGTGCCAGCACCGAAAGTCAGATACCAGATACGCAGTATTTT
TRBJ2-2 17 NA TRBV18 NA CASSPPSGAGDTGELFF TGTGCCAGCTCACCACCATCGGGCGCAGGTGACACCGGGGAGCTGTTTTTT
TRBJ2-1 16 few TRBV28 NA CASSLPQGASYNEQFF TGTGCCAGCAGTTTGCCCCAGGGAGCCTCCTACAATGAGCAGTTCTTC
TRBJ2-1 15 NA TRBV12-3/TRBV12-4 TRBD2 CASSLGTRIYNEQFF TGTGCCAGCAGTTTGGGGACTAGAATCTACAATGAGCAGTTCTTC
TRBJ1-1 13 NA TRBV7-9 NA CASTRGAPTEAFF TGTGCCAGCACCCGTGGGGCCCCAACTGAAGCTTTCTTT
TRBJ2-7 15 few TRBV4-1 TRBD1 CASSQMTGGHYEQYF TGCGCCAGCAGCCAGATGACAGGGGGCCATTACGAGCAGTACTTC
TRBJ2-5 15 NA TRBV6-2/TRBV6-3 TRBD2 CASSYGAGAGETQYF TGTGCCAGCAGTTACGGAGCGGGGGCCGGGGAGACCCAGTACTTC
TRBJ2-5 11 NA TRBV29-1 NA CSARHQETQYF TGCAGCGCAAGACATCAAGAGACCCAGTACTTC
TRBJ1-4 13 NA TRBV2 NA CATTSGDSEKLFF TGTGCCACTACCTCAGGGGATTCTGAAAAACTGTTTTTT
TRBJ2-5 12 NA TRBV6-1 NA CASSVSSETQYF TGTGCCAGCAGTGTTTCTTCCGAGACCCAGTACTTC
TRBJ2-2 16 few TRBV6-1 TRBD1 CASSSRDSLNTGELFF TGTGCCAGCTCATCCCGGGACAGCCTCAACACCGGGGAGCTGTTTTTT
TRBJ2-7 14 few TRBV7-9 NA CASSLAAGAYEQYF TGTGCCAGCAGCTTAGCGGCGGGGGCGTACGAGCAGTACTTC
TRBJ2-7 15 few TRBV13 TRBD1 CASSPGTGWEYEQYF TGTGCCAGCAGCCCGGGGACAGGGTGGGAGTACGAGCAGTACTTC
TRBJ2-1 12 NA TRBV9 NA CASSVGQSEQFF TGTGCCAGCAGCGTAGGTCAAAGTGAGCAGTTCTTC
TRBJ2-5 15 NA TRBV24-1 NA CATSDLGRGGETQYF TGTGCCACCAGTGATTTAGGCAGGGGGGGCGAGACCCAGTACTTC
TRBJ2-1 17 few TRBV12-3/TRBV12-4 NA CASSSQTGTSSYNEQFF TGTGCCAGCAGTTCCCAGACCGGGACGAGCTCCTACAATGAGCAGTTCTTC
TRBJ1-5 14 NA TRBV15 NA CATSRSGSNQPQHF TGTGCCACCAGCAGGTCCGGCAGCAATCAGCCCCAGCATTTT
TRBJ2-3 16 many TRBV12-3/TRBV12-4 TRBD2 CASSPSSGGSTDTQYF TGTGCCAGCAGTCCCTCTAGCGGGGGTAGCACAGATACGCAGTATTTT